This T cell receptor beta chain was captured by sequencing in a study of T cell repertoires in cytomegalovirus infection. About the study: Both CMV infection and a matching HLA type were indicated by public TCR beta signatures. Study conclusions and caveats: Across the ex vivo response, the dominant clonotypes were HLA-C-restricted CMV-specific TCR beta clonotypes.

TCRdb re-called the reads with MiXCR, one entry per CDR3 protein. Among about 400,000 distinct CDR3 sequences listed, approximately 18% were seen once. At least ten counts were recorded for this clonotype. Its antigen is not identified. The germline V gene encodes CDR1 SGHAT and CDR2 FQNNGV. The CDR3 sequence is 13 residues long. Trimming took 4 bases from V and 4 from J, leaving 11 bases between them. This rearrangement joins TRBV11-2 to TRBJ2-7; D ambiguous. Sequenced sample: PBMCs. This TCR derives from a human donor in good health (CMV status not recorded). Some clones in this sample may be carry-over from other donors' samples. Here the CDR3 reads CASSSAPYYEQYF. The DNA for the CDR3 is TGTGCCAGCAGCTCCGCCCCCTATTACGAGCAGTACTTC.